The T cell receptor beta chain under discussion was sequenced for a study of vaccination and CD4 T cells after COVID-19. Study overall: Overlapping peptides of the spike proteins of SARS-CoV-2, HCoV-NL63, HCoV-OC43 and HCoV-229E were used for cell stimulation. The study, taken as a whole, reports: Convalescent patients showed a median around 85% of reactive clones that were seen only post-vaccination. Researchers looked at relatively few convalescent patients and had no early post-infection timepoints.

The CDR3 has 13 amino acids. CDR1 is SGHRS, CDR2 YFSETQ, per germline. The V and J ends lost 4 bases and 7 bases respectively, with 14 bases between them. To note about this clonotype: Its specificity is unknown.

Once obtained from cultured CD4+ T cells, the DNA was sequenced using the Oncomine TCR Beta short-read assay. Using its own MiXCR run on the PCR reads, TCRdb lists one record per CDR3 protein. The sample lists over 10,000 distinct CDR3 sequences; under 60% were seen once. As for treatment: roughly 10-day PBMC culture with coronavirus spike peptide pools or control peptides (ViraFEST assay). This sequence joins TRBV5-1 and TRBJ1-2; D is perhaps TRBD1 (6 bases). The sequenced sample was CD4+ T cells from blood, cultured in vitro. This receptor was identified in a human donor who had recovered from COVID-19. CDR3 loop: CASSAIQGSGYTF. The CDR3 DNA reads TGCGCCAGCAGCGCCATACAGGGTTCTGGCTACACCTTC.